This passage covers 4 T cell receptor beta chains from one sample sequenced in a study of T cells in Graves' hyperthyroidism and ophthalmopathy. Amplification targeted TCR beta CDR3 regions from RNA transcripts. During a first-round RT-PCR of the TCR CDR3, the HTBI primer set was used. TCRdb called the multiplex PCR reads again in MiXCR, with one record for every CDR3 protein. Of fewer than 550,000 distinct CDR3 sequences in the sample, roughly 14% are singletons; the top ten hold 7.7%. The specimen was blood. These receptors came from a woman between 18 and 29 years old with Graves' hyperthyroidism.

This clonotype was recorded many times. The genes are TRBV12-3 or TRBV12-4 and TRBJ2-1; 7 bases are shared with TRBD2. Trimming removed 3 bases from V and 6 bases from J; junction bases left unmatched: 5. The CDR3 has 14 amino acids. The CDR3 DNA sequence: TGTGCCAGCAGTTTCATAGCGGGCCTCAATGAGCAGTTCTTC. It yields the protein CASSFIAGLNEQFF.

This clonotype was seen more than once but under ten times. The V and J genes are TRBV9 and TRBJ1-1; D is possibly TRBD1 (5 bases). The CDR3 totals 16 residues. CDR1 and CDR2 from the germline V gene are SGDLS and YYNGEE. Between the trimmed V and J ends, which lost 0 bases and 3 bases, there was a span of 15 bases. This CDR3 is CASSVGLVQGHTEAFF. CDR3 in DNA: TGTGCCAGCAGCGTAGGGTTGGTCCAGGGCCACACTGAAGCTTTCTTT.

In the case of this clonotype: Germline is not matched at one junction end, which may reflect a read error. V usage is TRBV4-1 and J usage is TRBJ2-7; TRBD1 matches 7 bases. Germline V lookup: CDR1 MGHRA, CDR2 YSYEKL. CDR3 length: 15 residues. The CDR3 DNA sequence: TGCGCCAGCAGCCAAGGTGAAGGGGGCGTTTACGAGCAGCACTTC. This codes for CASSQGEGGVYEQHF.

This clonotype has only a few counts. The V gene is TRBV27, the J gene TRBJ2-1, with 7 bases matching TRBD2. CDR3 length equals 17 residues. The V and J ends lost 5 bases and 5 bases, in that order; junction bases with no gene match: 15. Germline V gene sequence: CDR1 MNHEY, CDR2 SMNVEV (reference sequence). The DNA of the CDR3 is TGTGCCAGCAGTCGCCGGACTGGCGGGAGTTGGAACAATGAGCAGTTCTTC. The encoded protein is CASSRRTGGSWNNEQFF.